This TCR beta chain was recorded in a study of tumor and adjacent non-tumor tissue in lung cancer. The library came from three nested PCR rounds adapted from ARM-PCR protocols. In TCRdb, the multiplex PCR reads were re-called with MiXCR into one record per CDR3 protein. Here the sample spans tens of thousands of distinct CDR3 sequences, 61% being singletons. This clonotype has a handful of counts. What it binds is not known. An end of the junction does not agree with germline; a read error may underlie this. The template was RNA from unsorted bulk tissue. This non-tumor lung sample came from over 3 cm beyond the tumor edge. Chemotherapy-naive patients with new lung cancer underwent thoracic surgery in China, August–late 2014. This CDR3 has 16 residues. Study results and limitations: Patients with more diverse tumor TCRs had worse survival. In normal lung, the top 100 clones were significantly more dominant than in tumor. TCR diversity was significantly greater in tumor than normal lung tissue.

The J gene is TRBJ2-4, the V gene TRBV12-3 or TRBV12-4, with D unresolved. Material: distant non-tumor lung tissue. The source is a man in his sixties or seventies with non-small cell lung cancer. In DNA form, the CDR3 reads TGTGCCAACAGTGTCAACAATGGGATAGCCAAAAACATTCAGTACTTC. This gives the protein CANSVNNGIAKNIQYF.